This entry lists 5 T cell receptor beta chains sequenced from one sample in a study of CD8 T cells in Susac syndrome. RNA in amounts of roughly 0.5 to 1 ug was reverse transcribed with random hexamers. TCRdb re-derived calls from the immunoSEQ multiplex PCR reads in MiXCR, one entry per CDR3 protein. Of some 200,000 distinct CDR3 sequences in the sample, 91% were seen once. Sequencing was done on a sample of CD4+ T cells from PBMCs. The receptors were gathered from a human donor with Susac syndrome.

The rearrangement joins TRBV20-1 to TRBJ2-3; TRBD1 might be the D (7 bases). The germline CDR1 and CDR2 sequences are DFQATT and SNEGSKA (reference sequence). This CDR3 contains 12 residues. V lost 6 bases and J 4 bases, leaving 11 bases between the germline ends. Written as DNA, the CDR3 is TGCAGTGCGCCCAGGGGGGCAGATACGCAGTATTTT. It specifies CSAPRGADTQYF.

This chain links TRBV28 with TRBJ2-1, with 12 bases lining up with TRBD2. Germline lookup yields CDR1 MDHEN and CDR2 SYDVKM. The CDR3 spans 18 residues. V gave up 8 bases and J gave up 4 bases; unmatched junction bases: 15. The DNA for the CDR3 is TGTGCCAGCCCCGCCTTAGGACTAGCGGGAATCTCTTACAATGAGCAGTTCTTC. Amino acids: CASPALGLAGISYNEQFF.

The chain couples TRBV7-2 to TRBJ1-1; no clear D. The V end was cut by 1 base, the J end by 2 bases, with 11 bases between. Germline loops: CDR1 SGHTA, CDR2 FQGNSA. CDR3 size: 15 residues. CDR3 coding DNA: TGTGCCAGCAGCTTAGTAAGGTTCTCAAACACTGAAGCTTTCTTT. Translation gives CASSLVRFSNTEAFF. The whole variable domain, filled in from reference TRBV7-2 and TRBJ1-1, reads GAGVSQSPSNKVTEKGKDVELRCDPISGHTALYWYRQSLGQGLEFLIYFQGNSAPDKSGLPSDRFSAERTGGSVSTLTIQRTQQEDSAVYLCASSLVRFSNTEAFFGQGTRLTVV.

The CDR3 DNA sequence: TGTGCCACCCAGGAAAACAAAAACATTCAGTACTTC. It specifies CATQENKNIQYF. V gene TRBV24-1 combines with J gene TRBJ2-4; D remains unclear. The CDR3 has 12 residues. In germline, CDR1 is KGHDR, CDR2 SFDVKD. The V and J ends lost 9 bases and 3 bases respectively, with 8 bases between them.

This clonotype was counted once. V and J are TRBV5-6 and TRBJ1-2; TRBD1 might be the D (5 bases). The CDR3 sequence is 17 residues long. In germline, CDR1 is SGHDT, CDR2 YYEEEE. Between the trimmed V and J ends, which lost 0 bases and 0 bases, there was a span of 15 bases. The CDR3 DNA reads as TGTGCCAGCAGCTTGGGGGGACGGACCCTTTCTAACTATGGCTACACCTTC. It codes for CASSLGGRTLSNYGYTF.